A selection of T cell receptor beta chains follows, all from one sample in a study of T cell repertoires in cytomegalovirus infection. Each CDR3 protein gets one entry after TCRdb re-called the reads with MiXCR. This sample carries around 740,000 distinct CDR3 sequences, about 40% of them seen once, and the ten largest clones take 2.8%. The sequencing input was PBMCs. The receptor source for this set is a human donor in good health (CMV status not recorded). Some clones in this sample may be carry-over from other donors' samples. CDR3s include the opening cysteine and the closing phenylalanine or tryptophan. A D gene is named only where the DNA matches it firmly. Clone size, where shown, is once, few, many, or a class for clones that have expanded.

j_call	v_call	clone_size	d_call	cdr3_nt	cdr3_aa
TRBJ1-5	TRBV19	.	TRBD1	TGTGCCAGTAGTATAGATGGGACAGGGGGTAATCAGCCCCAGCATTTT	CASSIDGTGGNQPQHF
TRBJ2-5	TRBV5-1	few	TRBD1	TGCGCCAGCAGCGCCCGGGACAGAAAAGAGACCCAGTACTTC	CASSARDRKETQYF
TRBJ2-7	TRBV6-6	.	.	TGTGCCTTAGGCGAGGGTGACGTGCAGTACTTC	CALGEGDVQYF
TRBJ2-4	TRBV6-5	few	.	TGTGCCAGCAGTTCCAACGGGGACATTCAGTACTTC	CASSSNGDIQYF
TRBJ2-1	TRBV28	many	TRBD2	TGTGCCAGCAGTTTACCTATTTTGGGACTAGCGAGCGATGAGCAGTTCTTC	CASSLPILGLASDEQFF
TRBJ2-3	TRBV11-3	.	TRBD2	TGTGCCAGCAGCTTCCGGGAGGGCCCCACAGATACGCAGTATTTT	CASSFREGPTDTQYF
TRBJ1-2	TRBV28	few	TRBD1	TGTGCCAGCAGTCTCCGGACAGGGGGCGTCTATGGCTACACCTTC	CASSLRTGGVYGYTF
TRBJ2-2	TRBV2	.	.	TGTGCCAGCAGCGATCGCTCATACTGGGACACCGGGGAGCTGTTTTTT	CASSDRSYWDTGELFF
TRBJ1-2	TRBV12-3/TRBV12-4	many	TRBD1	TGTGCCAGCAATACCCTCGGACAGGGCTATGGCTACACCTTC	CASNTLGQGYGYTF
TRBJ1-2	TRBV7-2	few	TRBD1	TGTGCCAGCAGCCCTGACAGGGGGGCTTATGGCTACACCTTC	CASSPDRGAYGYTF
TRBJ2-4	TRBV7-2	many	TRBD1	TGTGCCAGCAGCCGATCCGGGACAGGGGGACACATTCAGTACTTC	CASSRSGTGGHIQYF
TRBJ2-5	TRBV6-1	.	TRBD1	TGTGCCAGCAGTGAAGACAGGGGGGAGACCCAGTACTTC	CASSEDRGETQYF
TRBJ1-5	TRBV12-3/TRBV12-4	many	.	TGTGCCAGCAGTTTGGGGCAGGGCCAGCCCCAGCATTTT	CASSLGQGQPQHF
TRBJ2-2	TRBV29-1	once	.	TGCAGCGTTCGTGACGGGGACACCGGGGAGCTGTTTTTT	CSVRDGDTGELFF
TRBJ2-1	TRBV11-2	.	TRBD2	TGTGCCAGCAGGTTAACCAGCGGGAGGCCGGGGCGGTACAATGAGCAGTTCTTC	CASRLTSGRPGRYNEQFF
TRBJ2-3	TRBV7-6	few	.	TGTGCCAGCAGCCCACTGACAGGCACAGATACGCAGTATTTT	CASSPLTGTDTQYF
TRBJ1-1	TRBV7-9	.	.	TGTGCCAGCAGCTTAGGGTACAGGAACACTGAAGCTTTCTTT	CASSLGYRNTEAFF
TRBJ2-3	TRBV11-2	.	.	TGTGCCAGCAGGGGCGAGCGGAGCTCAAGGATGGGGCAGTATTTT	CASRGERSSRMGQYF
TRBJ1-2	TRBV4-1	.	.	TGCGCCAGCAGCCAAGACTCAGGCTATGGCTACACCTTC	CASSQDSGYGYTF
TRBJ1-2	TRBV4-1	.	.	TGCGCCAGCAGCCAAGATTTGCATGGCTACACCTTC	CASSQDLHGYTF
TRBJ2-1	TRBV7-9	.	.	TGTGCCAGCAGCTTAGCGACTAGGTCGAGTAATGAGCAGTTCTTC	CASSLATRSSNEQFF
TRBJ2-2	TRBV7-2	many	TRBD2	TGTGCCAGCAGCCCTAGGACTAGTTGGGGCACCGGGGAGCTGTTTTTT	CASSPRTSWGTGELFF
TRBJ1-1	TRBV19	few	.	TGTGCCAGTAGTACGGGGGGGACGATGAACACTGAAGCTTTCTTT	CASSTGGTMNTEAFF
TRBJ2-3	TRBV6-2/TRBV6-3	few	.	TGTGCCAGCAAGCTCCAGCCGAGCACAGATACGCAGTATTTT	CASKLQPSTDTQYF
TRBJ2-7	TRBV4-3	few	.	TGCGCCAGCAGCCACACAGAATACTCCTACGAGCAGTACTTC	CASSHTEYSYEQYF
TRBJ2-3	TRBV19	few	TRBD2	TGTGCCAGTAGTCCCCAGGAGCGGGACTCAGATACGCAGTATTTT	CASSPQERDSDTQYF
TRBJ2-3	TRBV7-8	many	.	TGTGCCAGCAGCTTAGTTTGGGTCACAGATACGCAGTATTTT	CASSLVWVTDTQYF
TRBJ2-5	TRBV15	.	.	TGTTCCACCAGCTTATTCCAAGAGACCCAGTACTTC	CSTSLFQETQYF
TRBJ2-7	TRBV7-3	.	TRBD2	TGTGCCTGCAGCGTCATCCCGGGACTAGCGGCCTACGAGCAGTACTTC	CACSVIPGLAAYEQYF
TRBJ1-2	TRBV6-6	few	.	TGTGCCAGCAGTTACGACACGAACTATGGCTACACCTTC	CASSYDTNYGYTF
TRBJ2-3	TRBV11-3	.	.	TGTGCCAGCAGCTTAGGTCGGGTTCCAGATACGCAGTATTTT	CASSLGRVPDTQYF
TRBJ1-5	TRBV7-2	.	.	TGTGCCAGCAGCTTAAGCGAATATAGCAATCAGCCCCAGCATTTT	CASSLSEYSNQPQHF
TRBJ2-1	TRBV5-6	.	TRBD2	TGTGCCACCTGGGCTAGCGGGAGTTATGAGCAGTTCTTC	CATWASGSYEQFF
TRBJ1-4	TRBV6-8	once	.	TGTGCCAGCAGTTACGGGGACAACGATAATGAAAAACTGTTTTTT	CASSYGDNDNEKLFF
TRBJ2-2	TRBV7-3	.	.	TGTGCCAGCGGCAACTTTTTTGCGGGTGCTAAGACCGGGGAGCTGTTTTTT	CASGNFFAGAKTGELFF
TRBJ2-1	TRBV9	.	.	TGTGCCAGTTCCCCAAATCACAATGAGCAGTTCTTC	CASSPNHNEQFF
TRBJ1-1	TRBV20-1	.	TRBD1	TGCAGTGCCGATCCAACAGGGGCCCCAGCAAACACTGAAGCTTTCTTT	CSADPTGAPANTEAFF
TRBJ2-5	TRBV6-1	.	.	TGTGCCAGCAGTTCGTTGGGTGATCAAGAGACCCAGTACTTC	CASSSLGDQETQYF